This TCR beta chain comes out of a study of T cell responses to AZD1222 COVID-19 vaccine. Study-level points and caveats: CD4 TCRs associated with vaccination spanned spike, dominating at 160-218 and 743-854. Females outnumbered males among donors, who were mostly white British; clonal diversity was possibly underestimated. Among those given AZD1222, only 5 to 7 were seropositive at baseline.

Germline V CDR1 and CDR2: MDHEN, SYDVKM. The CDR3 contains 15 residues. V was pared by 4 bases and J by 3 bases, with 15 bases between. Sequencing used immunoSEQ multiplex PCR; TCRdb keeps in-frame clones, though not all of them. The table includes about 140,000 clones, more than 75% detected once. About this clone itself: Its matching antigen is unknown.

The starting material was peripheral blood, obtained on day 0 of AZD1222 vaccination. The TCR sequence derives from an adult in good health. J is TRBJ1-1 and V is TRBV28; no definite D call. The CDR3 sequence is CASSSRVFRDTEAFF. The DNA for the CDR3 is TGTGCCAGCAGTTCCCGGGTGTTTCGCGACACTGAAGCTTTCTTT. The full variable domain, with the rest looked up from reference TRBV28 and TRBJ1-1, is DVKVTQSSRYLVKRTGEKVFLECVQDMDHENMFWYRQDPGLGLRLIYFSYDVKMKEKGDIPEGYSVSREKKERFSLILESASTNQTSMYLCASSSRVFRDTEAFFGQGTRLTVV.